Listed here are 31 T cell receptor beta chains from one sample, sequenced in a study of OX40 agonist ivuxolimab in advanced cancers. Produced via immunoSEQ multiplex PCR; TCRdb's table is partial and in-frame only. Of around 11,000 clones listed, 75% to 85% are singletons. The sequencing here drew on CD4+ or CD8+ T cells sorted from blood, taken in a trial of the OX40 agonist ivuxolimab. These receptors were collected from an adult with an advanced solid tumor such as melanoma, head and neck, liver or kidney cancer.

This chain uses TRBV9 with TRBJ2-2; D is perhaps TRBD2 (6 bases). Per germline, CDR1 SGDLS and CDR2 YYNGEE. This CDR3 is 19 amino acids long. V was trimmed by 0 bases and J by 5 bases, leaving 23 bases between them. The CDR3 is CASSVDARLEAGRTGELFF. CDR3 coding DNA: TGTGCCAGCAGCGTAGACGCTCGACTCGAGGCGGGACGAACCGGGGAGCTGTTTTTT.

The chain links TRBV6-1 to TRBJ2-7; TRBD1 agrees at 7 bases. Germline V gives CDR1 MNHNS, CDR2 SASEGT. V lost 5 bases to trimming and J lost 5 bases; unmatched junction nucleotides: 12. This CDR3 has 15 residues. The DNA of the CDR3 is TGTGCCAGCAGTTTTGGGTCCACAGGGGTCGACGAGCAGTACTTC. Protein sequence: CASSFGSTGVDEQYF.

J is TRBJ2-3 and V is TRBV25-1; 10 nucleotides agree with TRBD2. CDR3 size: 14 residues. Germline CDR1 MGHDK, CDR2 SYGVNS. The V and J ends lost 6 bases and 4 bases, in that order; junction bases with no gene match: 4. The CDR3 region is CASSLAGEADTQYF. The CDR3 nucleotides are TGTGCCAGCAGCCTAGCGGGGGAGGCAGATACGCAGTATTTT.

The V call is TRBV7-3, the J call TRBJ1-1, with TRBD1 identical over 7 bases. J gave up 7 bases and V 1 base, and 6 bases lay outside the gene matches. This CDR3 is 14 amino acids long. Germline loops: CDR1 SGHTA, CDR2 FQGTGA. CDR3 bases: TGTGCCAGCAGCTTAAAGGGAGGGGGCGATGAAGCTTTCTTT. Its translation is CASSLKGGGDEAFF. Full variable domain (rest looked up from reference TRBV7-3 and TRBJ1-1): GAGVSQTPSNKVTEKGKYVELRCDPISGHTALYWYRQSLGQGPEFLIYFQGTGAADDSGLPNDRFFAVRPEGSVSTLKIQRTERGDSAVYLCASSLKGGGDEAFFGQGTRLTVV.

J is TRBJ2-2 and V is TRBV9, with TRBD2 as a possible D gene (6 bases). Trimming stripped 3 bases from V and 2 bases from J, with 8 bases between. The CDR3 spans 14 residues. The germline V gene encodes CDR1 SGDLS and CDR2 YYNGEE. The CDR3 reads CASSDGGNTGELFF. The CDR3 DNA reads TGTGCCAGCAGCGACGGGGGAAACACCGGGGAGCTGTTTTTT.

In DNA form, the CDR3 reads TGTGCCAGCAGCCCGGACAGCCCCCGGGATGAAAAACTGTTTTTT. Protein: CASSPDSPRDEKLFF. The chain carries TRBV7-9 and TRBJ1-4; possible D gene TRBD1, 6 bases. The ends were cut back, 5 bases at V and 6 bases at J, with 16 bases in the middle. This CDR3 spans 15 amino acids. Germline V gene sequence: CDR1 SEHNR, CDR2 FQNEAQ (reference sequence).

The rearrangement links TRBV1 to TRBJ2-5; TRBD2 was called by the table and not checked on the DNA. TRBV1 represents a pseudogene. This CDR3 is 16 amino acids long. In nucleotides, the CDR3 is TGCACCAGCAGCCAAGATCAGGCGGGGGGGCGGGAGACCCAGTACTTC. Its protein product is CTSSQDQAGGRETQYF.

The V and J genes are TRBV29-1 and TRBJ1-2; D gene unclear. The germline CDR1 and CDR2 sequences are SQVTM and ANQGSEA. This CDR3 is built from 13 residues. The V and J ends lost 3 bases and 5 bases respectively, with 13 bases between them. The CDR3 here is CSVEGSPLYGYTF. The CDR3 DNA reads TGCAGCGTTGAGGGATCACCCTTATATGGCTACACCTTC.

The V call is TRBV7-9, the J call TRBJ1-2; D call uncertain. Trimming took 1 base from V and 8 from J, leaving 17 bases between them. Germline assignment: CDR1 SEHNR and CDR2 FQNEAQ (reference sequence). The CDR3 is made up of 15 amino acids. CDR3: CASSLETLTLGGYTF. CDR3 nucleotide sequence: TGTGCCAGCAGCTTAGAAACTCTGACTCTTGGCGGCTACACCTTC.

V and J are TRBV6-5 and TRBJ1-5; no reliable D call. The CDR3 spans 11 residues. Looked up from germline, CDR1 is MNHEY and CDR2 is SVGAGI. V gave up 8 bases and J gave up 2 bases, with 4 bases separating them. The DNA of the CDR3 is TGTGCCAGCGGCGGCAATCAGCCCCAGCATTTT. It codes for CASGGNQPQHF.

This clone appeared a few times. The rearrangement uses TRBV6-5 and TRBJ1-2; 8 bases map to TRBD1. The CDR3 is 14 residues long. Germline trimming cut 5 bases from V and 5 bases from J; bases unmatched to any gene: 7. The germline CDR1 and CDR2 sequences are MNHEY and SVGAGI. The CDR3 region is CASSERGTGYGYTF. CDR3 nucleotides: TGTGCCAGCAGTGAAAGGGGGACAGGTTATGGCTACACCTTC.

This chain links TRBV6-5 with TRBJ2-7, with 12 positions matching TRBD2. Trimming took 6 bases from V and 5 from J; bases not matched to a gene: 5. This CDR3 has 14 residues. The germline V gene has CDR1 MNHEY and CDR2 SVGAGI. CDR3 DNA sequence: TGTGCCAGCAGCTCTTGGACTAGCGGGGACGAGCAGTACTTC. It codes for CASSSWTSGDEQYF.

The rearrangement joins TRBV7-9 to TRBJ2-7; 12 nucleotides align to TRBD1. The V gene's germline CDR1 is SEHNR and CDR2 FQNEAQ (reference sequence). There are 15 residues in the CDR3. V dropped 1 base and J dropped 6; count of bases not matched to a gene: 4. CDR3: CASSLVGQGATEQYF. The CDR3 nucleotides are TGTGCCAGCAGCTTAGTGGGACAGGGGGCTACCGAGCAGTACTTC.

This rearrangement joins TRBV5-6 to TRBJ2-1, with D maybe TRBD2 (6 bases). The CDR3 covers 12 residues. The germline gives CDR1 SGHDT, CDR2 YYEEEE. V dropped 3 bases and J dropped 7 bases, with 8 bases sitting between them. The CDR3 region is CASSWGVNEQFF. Here the CDR3 DNA reads TGTGCCAGCAGCTGGGGGGTTAATGAGCAGTTCTTC.

The CDR3 loop reads CASTTTSGYNEQFF. The CDR3 DNA reads as TGTGCCAGTACAACGACTAGCGGCTACAATGAGCAGTTCTTC. This chain links TRBV19 with TRBJ2-1; TRBD2 agrees at 9 bases. V lost 7 bases, J lost 3 bases, and 4 bases stayed unmatched. CDR1 is LNHDA and CDR2 is SQIVND in the germline V gene (reference sequence). The CDR3 sequence is 14 residues long.

Only one count was recorded for this clone. The rearrangement joins TRBV7-2 to TRBJ2-3; TRBD2 agrees at 7 bases. V lost 5 bases and J lost 0; bases outside the gene matches: 8. The CDR3 runs to 16 residues. CDR1 is SGHTA, CDR2 FQGNSA, per germline. The CDR3 protein is CASSRRGGDSTDTQYF. CDR3 nucleotide sequence: TGTGCCAGCAGCCGACGCGGGGGAGACAGCACAGATACGCAGTATTTT.

The chain has TRBV5-1 and TRBJ2-1; D is perhaps TRBD1 or TRBD2 (5 bases each). Germline loops: CDR1 SGHRS, CDR2 YFSETQ. The CDR3 length is 15 residues. Trimming cost V 0 bases and J 8 bases, with 15 bases left between them. CDR3 region: CASSLDLGAKDEQFF. CDR3 sequence (DNA): TGCGCCAGCAGCTTGGACCTCGGGGCAAAGGATGAGCAGTTCTTC.

The chain has TRBV7-2 and TRBJ2-5; 9 nucleotides match TRBD2. V was clipped by 5 bases and J by 2 bases; unmatched bases: 12. The CDR3 length is 17 residues. The germline CDR1 and CDR2 sequences are SGHTA and FQGNSA. The CDR3 bases are TGTGCCAGCAGCCTGCTCTGGGCGGGGGGGAAACAAGAGACCCAGTACTTC. Translated, it gives CASSLLWAGGKQETQYF.

The V and J genes are TRBV4-1 and TRBJ2-7; perhaps TRBD2 as D (6 bases). There are 13 residues in the CDR3. V was cut by 1 base and J by 3 bases, with 7 bases left in between. In germline, CDR1 is MGHRA, CDR2 YSYEKL. CDR3 sequence (DNA): TGCGCCAGCAGCCAAGGGGAGGACTACGAGCAGTACTTC. This gives the protein CASSQGEDYEQYF.

The V call is TRBV5-6, the J call TRBJ2-1; D perhaps matches TRBD2 (5 bases). CDR3 length: 14 amino acids. The germline gives CDR1 SGHDT, CDR2 YYEEEE. V was cut by 4 bases and J by 5 bases, with 13 bases left in between. CDR3 nucleotides: TGTGCCAGCAGCCGAGGTTCGGGGAACAATGAGCAGTTCTTC. It encodes CASSRGSGNNEQFF.

V gene TRBV6-5 combines with J gene TRBJ2-5; D is unresolved. The V gene lost 7 bases and the J gene lost 4 bases, with 7 bases spanning the gap. Germline V gene data show CDR1 as MNHEY and CDR2 as SVGAGI. The CDR3 runs 11 residues. Here the CDR3 reads CASKILETQYF. CDR3 sequence (DNA): TGTGCCAGCAAGATTCTAGAGACCCAGTACTTC.

This clone has only a few counts. The V and J genes are TRBV9 and TRBJ1-1; 10 bases line up with TRBD1. Trimming removed 3 bases from V and 5 bases from J; junction bases left unmatched: 13. Germline V gene sequence: CDR1 SGDLS, CDR2 YYNGEE. The length of the CDR3 is 17 residues. CDR3 sequence: CASSEGRDRGLGTEAFF. CDR3 DNA: TGTGCCAGCAGCGAGGGGCGGGACAGGGGTTTGGGAACTGAAGCTTTCTTT.

The rearrangement links TRBV27 to TRBJ1-2; D perhaps matches TRBD1 (5 bases). The CDR3 is 12 residues long. The germline CDR1 and CDR2 sequences are MNHEY and SMNVEV (reference sequence). Trimming left V 4 bases short and J 6 bases short, with 9 bases between. This CDR3 reads CASSYGGDGYTF. The CDR3 nucleotides are TGTGCCAGCAGTTATGGGGGGGATGGCTACACCTTC.

The gene calls are TRBV27 and TRBJ2-7; D gene unclear. Trimming stripped 7 bases from V and 6 bases from J, with 13 bases between. Germline assignment: CDR1 MNHEY and CDR2 SMNVEV (reference sequence). This CDR3 has 12 residues. The CDR3 spells CASTDGGSEQYF. Written as DNA, the CDR3 is TGTGCCAGCACCGATGGCGGTTCCGAGCAGTACTTC.

This chain joins TRBV30 and TRBJ2-5; perhaps TRBD1 as D (5 bases). Germline CDR1 is GTSNPN and CDR2 is SVGIG (reference sequence). Trimming pared 0 bases from V and 9 bases from J, leaving 17 bases between. This CDR3 has 14 amino acids. For the CDR3, the DNA is TGTGCCTGGAGTGTGGACCCAGGGTCTGAGGCCCAGTACTTC. It codes for CAWSVDPGSEAQYF.

CDR3 nucleotides: TGTGCCAGCAGCTACGACGGACAGGTTACCGGGGAGCTGTTTTTT. It specifies CASSYDGQVTGELFF. The chain has TRBV7-9 and TRBJ2-2, with 7 bases lining up with TRBD1. The CDR3 totals 15 residues. V trimming: 4 bases; J trimming: 5 bases; junction bases outside the gene matches: 7. CDR1 is SEHNR and CDR2 is FQNEAQ in the germline V gene (reference sequence).

V usage is TRBV15 and J usage is TRBJ2-7; unclear D gene. Per germline, CDR1 LNHNV and CDR2 YYDKDF (reference sequence). The CDR3 covers 13 residues. Trimming removed 0 bases from V and 1 base from J, with 4 bases in between. In nucleotides, the CDR3 is TGTGCCACCAGCAGAGATGGATCCTACGAGCAGTACTTC. This codes for CATSRDGSYEQYF.

This chain connects TRBV9 to TRBJ2-7, with 9 bases lining up with TRBD2. The CDR3 extends over 15 amino acids. With V trimmed by 3 bases and J by 2 bases, 6 bases remained unmatched. Per the germline V gene, CDR1 is SGDLS and CDR2 is YYNGEE. The CDR3 DNA reads TGTGCCAGCAGCGGTGAGCGGGGGGCGCCCTACGAGCAGTACTTC. As protein: CASSGERGAPYEQYF.

V is TRBV27 and J is TRBJ2-7, with TRBD1 matching over 8 bases. V dropped 5 bases and J dropped 6; count of bases not matched to a gene: 9. Germline loops: CDR1 MNHEY, CDR2 SMNVEV (reference sequence). The CDR3 is 14 residues long. The CDR3 sequence: CASSPGQGIGEQYF. The CDR3 DNA reads as TGTGCCAGCAGTCCTGGACAGGGCATCGGCGAGCAGTACTTC.

The chain has TRBV12-5 and TRBJ2-7; the match to TRBD1 covers 8 bases. Germline lookup yields CDR1 LGHNT and CDR2 FRNRAP. The CDR3 is made up of 14 amino acids. The trim removed 7 bases at V and 1 base at J, leaving 6 bases unmatched. The CDR3 loop reads CASDYTGGSYEQYF. In nucleotides, the CDR3 is TGTGCTAGTGATTACACAGGGGGTTCCTACGAGCAGTACTTC.

This chain connects TRBV15 to TRBJ1-1, with 7 bases matching TRBD1. The CDR3 sequence is 14 residues long. V dropped 5 bases and J dropped 3; count of bases not matched to a gene: 6. Germline loops: CDR1 LNHNV, CDR2 YYDKDF (reference sequence). CDR3 in DNA: TGTGCCACCAGCCTGACAGGGAGGGACACTGAAGCTTTCTTT. Amino acid sequence: CATSLTGRDTEAFF.